This T cell receptor beta chain was obtained from a study of CD8+ T cells in alopecia areata. The wider study: Administration of oral tofacitinib to treated patients was at 5 to 10 mg twice daily. Whole-study findings and limits: Tofacitinib significantly lowered scalp clonality and expanded CD8+ clones among the top 100.

Indicated treatment: oral pan-JAK inhibitor, 5-10 mg twice daily. Lesional scalp punch biopsies and peripheral blood were collected from alopecia areata patients. About this clone: The target antigen is unknown.

RNA, once extracted, was reverse transcribed into cDNA for use as the sequencing template. The assay was immunoSEQ multiplex PCR, and TCRdb's table has in-frame clones only and misses some. The data hold some 180,000 clones, with 40% to 65% observed a single time. CDR3 length: 15 residues. The V end was cut by 1 base, the J end by 8 bases, with 17 bases between. Germline V gives CDR1 LGHNA, CDR2 YSLEER. This chain uses TRBV4-3 with TRBJ1-2; D possibly corresponds to TRBD1 (5 bases). The sample in question was CD8+ T cells sorted from blood, obtained at week 24, from a patient treated with tofacitinib. The TCR sequence derives from a human donor with alopecia areata. This CDR3 reads CASSQVRQGVAGYTF. The CDR3, as DNA: TGCGCCAGCAGCCAAGTGAGGCAGGGTGTCGCCGGCTACACCTTC.